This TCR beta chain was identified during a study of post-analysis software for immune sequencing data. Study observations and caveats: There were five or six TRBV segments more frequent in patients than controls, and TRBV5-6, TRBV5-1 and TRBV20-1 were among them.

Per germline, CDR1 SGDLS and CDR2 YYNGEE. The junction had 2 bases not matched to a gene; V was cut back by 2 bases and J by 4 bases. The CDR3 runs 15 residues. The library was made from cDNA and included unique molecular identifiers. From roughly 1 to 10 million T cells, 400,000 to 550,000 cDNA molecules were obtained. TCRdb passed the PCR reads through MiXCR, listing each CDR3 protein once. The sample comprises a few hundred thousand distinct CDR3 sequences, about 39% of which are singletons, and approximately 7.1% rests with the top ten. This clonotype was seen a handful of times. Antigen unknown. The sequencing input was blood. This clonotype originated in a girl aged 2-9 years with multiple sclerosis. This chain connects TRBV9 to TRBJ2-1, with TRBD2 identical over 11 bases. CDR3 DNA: TGTGCCAGCAGCGTCGGGACTAGCGGTTACAATGAGCAGTTCTTC. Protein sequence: CASSVGTSGYNEQFF.